This record concerns one TCR beta chain sequence. There were TCR beta CDR3 regions amplified from RNA transcripts. HTBI primers were used for first-round RT-PCR of the TCR CDR3. TCRdb reanalysed the multiplex PCR reads using MiXCR and keeps one entry per CDR3 protein. The repertoire holds about 690,000 distinct CDR3 sequences, with around 15% as singletons. Stable hyperthyroidism: no ophthalmopathy progression over 18 months of follow-up. Patients aged 18 to 65 with hyperthyroidism were newly diagnosed, with duration under 2 months. Diagnosis relied on clinical symptoms, serum thyroxine and TRAb, thyroid ultrasound and orbital computed tomography. CDR3 size: 13 residues. V was cut by 0 bases and J by 6 bases, with 8 bases left in between. CDR1 SGHAT and CDR2 FQNNGV come from the germline V gene. This sample is drawn from a study of T cells in Graves' hyperthyroidism and ophthalmopathy. Overall study context: Peripheral blood was collected at initial diagnosis, before any treatment.

Sequencing was done on a sample of blood. This sequence joins TRBV11-2 and TRBJ1-1; D is uncertain. The clonotype comes from a man in his forties or fifties with Graves' hyperthyroidism. The CDR3 sequence is CASSLDRAAEAFF. In nucleotides, the CDR3 is TGTGCCAGCAGCTTAGATAGGGCGGCTGAAGCTTTCTTT. The full variable domain, rest sourced from reference TRBV11-2 and TRBJ1-1, is EAGVAQSPRYKIIEKRQSVAFWCNPISGHATLYWYQQILGQGPKLLIQFQNNGVVDDSQLPKDRFSAERLKGVDSTLKIQPAKLEDSAVYLCASSLDRAAEAFFGQGTRLTVV.